The 3 T cell receptor beta chains in this list originate from one sample, sequenced in a study of blood T cell repertoires in COVID-19. The method was immunoSEQ multiplex PCR; TCRdb's version includes in-frame clones alone and lacks a portion of them. Of about 69,000 clones in the sample, roughly 79% are singletons; the top ten hold roughly 50%. The source material was peripheral blood. The receptors derive from a human donor in a cohort sampled during active COVID-19.

J is TRBJ1-5 and V is TRBV2, with D maybe TRBD1 (5 bases). The ends were cut back, 6 bases at V and 2 bases at J, with 14 bases in the middle. This CDR3 has 15 residues. Germline CDR1 is SNHLY and CDR2 is FYNNEI. CDR3 sequence (DNA): TGTGCCAGCAGGAGTTGGGGGGGACGCAATCAGCCCCAGCATTTT. Protein sequence: CASRSWGGRNQPQHF.

This sequence joins TRBV19 and TRBJ2-7, with D possibly TRBD2 on 6 matching bases. Germline lookup yields CDR1 LNHDA and CDR2 SQIVND (reference sequence). The CDR3 runs 14 residues. V lost 10 bases and J 1 base, leaving 17 bases between the germline ends. This chain's CDR3 is CATGSAGISYEQYF. The DNA for the CDR3 is TGTGCCACCGGGAGCGCAGGGATTTCCTACGAGCAGTACTTC.

V usage is TRBV3-1 (or the pseudogene TRBV3-2) and J usage is TRBJ2-7, with 8 nucleotides matching TRBD2. V was clipped by 4 bases and J by 2 bases; unmatched bases: 13. This CDR3 has 17 residues. In germline, CDR1 is LGHDT, CDR2 YNNKEL (reference sequence). The CDR3 sequence: CASSPPPTGREPYEQYF. For the CDR3, the DNA is TGTGCCAGCAGCCCCCCCCCTACCGGGAGGGAACCCTACGAGCAGTACTTC.